This TCR beta chain was captured by sequencing in a study of T cells in Graves' hyperthyroidism and ophthalmopathy. Diagnostic decisions used clinical symptoms, serum thyroxine and TRAb, thyroid ultrasound and orbital computed tomography. The germline V and J ends were trimmed by 0 bases and 6 bases, with 8 bases remaining between them. Per the germline V gene, CDR1 is DFQATT and CDR2 is SNEGSKA (reference sequence). This CDR3 region has 13 residues. Amplified regions were TCR beta CDR3 sequences from RNA transcripts. When the TCR CDR3 underwent first-round RT-PCR, the HTBI primer set was used. TCRdb re-analysed the multiplex PCR reads in MiXCR, keeping a single row per CDR3 protein. The sample lists roughly 380,000 distinct CDR3 sequences, about 13% occurring once.

Sequences were obtained from blood. V gene TRBV20-1 combines with J gene TRBJ2-2, with D hard to call. The TCR originated in a woman younger than 35 with Graves' hyperthyroidism. DNA for the CDR3: TGCAGTGCTAGAGATCTAGTTGCCGGGGAGCTGTTTTTT. It translates to CSARDLVAGELFF.